The 27 T cell receptor beta chains below were found in one sample sequenced in a study of T cells expressing NK-cell markers. TCRdb re-called the 5' RACE reads and catalogs CDR3 proteins one per entry, DNA excluded. The sample has roughly 300,000 distinct CDR3 sequences, and its top ten clones hold roughly 4.2%. Sequencing was carried out using blood T cells: a sorted CD56 or NKG2C T cell subset, CD4+ or CD8+ T cells, or bulk PBMC T cells (not recorded which). The receptors come from a woman between 18 and 70 years old in good health.

This chain uses TRBV20-1 with TRBJ2-1; TCRdb returns TRBD2, unconfirmable since there is no DNA. Germline CDR1 is DFQATT and CDR2 is SNEGSKA (reference sequence). The CDR3 sequence is 13 residues long. This chain's CDR3 is CSAPGLVLDEQFF.

CDR3 sequence: CASSPPGFGGARETQYF. The rearrangement joins TRBV12-3 or TRBV12-4 to TRBJ2-5; no DNA is available, so the TRBD1 call from TCRdb remains unchecked. This CDR3 spans 17 amino acids.

The J gene is TRBJ1-4, the V gene TRBV6-2 or TRBV6-3; without DNA, the TCRdb call of TRBD1 cannot be checked. Germline values: CDR1 MNHEY, CDR2 SVGEGT. The CDR3 covers 16 residues. CDR3 region: CASSYPPGGFGEKLFF.

This rearrangement joins TRBV7-2 to TRBJ2-1. The CDR3 has 12 residues. Germline V gene lookup returns CDR1 SGHTA and CDR2 FQGNSA. CDR3 sequence reads: CASSFATNEQFF.

This sequence joins TRBV23-1 and TRBJ2-6; TCRdb's D gene call, TRBD1, goes unchecked for lack of DNA. TRBV23-1 is recorded as an ORF, its role being uncertain. The CDR3 sequence is 16 residues long. The CDR3 protein is CASSQFRGSGANVLTF.

The rearrangement joins TRBV6-5 to TRBJ1-6; TCRdb selects TRBD1, and the lack of DNA leaves this call unchecked. CDR3 length: 17 residues. Germline CDR1 and CDR2: MNHEY and SVGAGI. The CDR3 loop is CASSYSISQGKNSPLHF.

The chain is built from TRBV9 and TRBJ2-3. The germline gives CDR1 SGDLS, CDR2 YYNGEE. This CDR3 is built from 14 residues. The CDR3 region is CASSAQIETDTQYF.

This chain connects TRBV10-3 to TRBJ2-1; TCRdb outputs TRBD1, but without DNA this stays unchecked. The CDR3 sequence is 16 residues long. Germline V gives CDR1 ENHRY, CDR2 SYGVKD. CDR3 in amino acids: CAISGTGPSSYNEQFF.

The chain recombines TRBV30 with TRBJ2-1; the D call of TRBD2 rests on TCRdb alone, since no DNA is present to check it. The CDR3 is made up of 12 amino acids. The germline V gene has CDR1 GTSNPN and CDR2 SVGIG (reference sequence). The CDR3 spells CAWAGSYNEQFF. Using reference TRBV30 and TRBJ2-1 for the parts outside the CDR3, the full variable domain is SQTIHQWPATLVQPVGSPLSLECTVEGTSNPNLYWYRQAAGRGLQLLFYSVGIGQISSEVPQNLSASRPQDRQFILSSKKLLLSDSGFYLCAWAGSYNEQFFGPGTRLTVL.

This chain joins TRBV27 and TRBJ1-1. CDR1 and CDR2 from the germline V gene are MNHEY and SMNVEV (reference sequence). There are 14 residues in the CDR3. The CDR3 region is CASSFRDVYTEAFF.

This chain joins TRBV6-5 and TRBJ1-2; lacking DNA, the TRBD1 call made by TCRdb goes unchecked. The germline CDR1 and CDR2 sequences are MNHEY and SVGAGI. This CDR3 is 14 amino acids long. CDR3 residues: CDSSWGQLTYGYTF.

The CDR3 sequence: CASSPGQAVAKNIQYF. The rearrangement joins TRBV28 to TRBJ2-4; TCRdb returns TRBD1, unconfirmable since there is no DNA. Germline assignment: CDR1 MDHEN and CDR2 SYDVKM. There are 16 residues in the CDR3.

V gene TRBV30 combines with J gene TRBJ2-2; as DNA is missing, the TRBD1 call by TCRdb cannot be tested. CDR1 and CDR2 (germline): GTSNPN, SVGIG (reference sequence). The CDR3 is 13 residues long. The CDR3 protein is CAWTVYGRGELFF.

The genes are TRBV4-2 and TRBJ2-7. The CDR3 has 16 amino acids. The germline V gene encodes CDR1 LGHNA and CDR2 YNFKEQ. This CDR3 reads CASSPHGQARYYEQYF.

V usage is TRBV7-9 and J usage is TRBJ1-4. The CDR3 loop spans 14 amino acids. In germline, CDR1 is SEHNR, CDR2 FQNEAQ (reference sequence). The CDR3 protein is CASSLDQVGEKLFF.

The rearrangement joins TRBV7-3 to TRBJ2-5; the D call from TCRdb, TRBD1, cannot be confirmed without DNA. CDR1 is SGHTA and CDR2 is FQGTGA in the germline V gene. This CDR3 region has 14 residues. CDR3: CASSFLAGSETQYF.

The V and J genes are TRBV4-1 and TRBJ2-1; TCRdb names TRBD2, which stays unverified in the absence of DNA. The CDR3 length is 17 residues. Germline V gives CDR1 MGHRA, CDR2 YSYEKL. CDR3 amino acids: CASSQLDMMSSYNEQFF.

The CDR3 here is CASSLNSGGLPYNEQFF. V is TRBV12-3 or TRBV12-4 and J is TRBJ2-1; as DNA is missing, the TRBD2 call by TCRdb cannot be tested. This CDR3 has 17 amino acids.

The chain couples TRBV19 to TRBJ2-1; TCRdb returns TRBD2, unconfirmable since there is no DNA. The germline gives CDR1 LNHDA, CDR2 SQIVND (reference sequence). The CDR3 loop spans 13 amino acids. Here the CDR3 reads CASRSSGANEQFF. Combining the CDR3 with reference TRBV19 and TRBJ2-1 gives the whole variable domain DGGITQSPKYLFRKEGQNVTLSCEQNLNHDAMYWYRQDPGQGLRLIYYSQIVNDFQKGDIAEGYSVSREKKESFPLTVTSAQKNPTAFYLCASRSSGANEQFFGPGTRLTVL.

The V gene is TRBV7-2, the J gene TRBJ2-3; the TCRdb call, TRBD2, lacks DNA for checking. Germline V gene data show CDR1 as SGHTA and CDR2 as FQGNSA. This CDR3 is built from 15 residues. CDR3 region: CASSLVGDPTDTQYF.

V usage is TRBV10-3 and J usage is TRBJ2-3; TCRdb outputs TRBD1, but without DNA this stays unchecked. The CDR3 is 15 residues long. Germline values: CDR1 ENHRY, CDR2 SYGVKD. CDR3: CAISQGGQGTDTQYF.

The gene calls are TRBV18 and TRBJ2-2. Germline loops: CDR1 KGHSH, CDR2 LQKENI. This CDR3 has 17 residues. CDR3 in amino acids: CASSPSGVHANTGELFF.

This chain connects TRBV5-1 to TRBJ1-5. This CDR3 is built from 13 residues. CDR1 SGHRS and CDR2 YFSETQ come from the germline V gene. The CDR3 sequence: CASSLQGNQPQHF.

The CDR3 loop is CASSSTGGFGNTIYF. This chain links TRBV12-3 or TRBV12-4 with TRBJ1-3; without DNA, the TCRdb call of TRBD1 cannot be checked. This CDR3 is 15 amino acids long.

The chain couples TRBV14 to TRBJ2-5; TCRdb returns TRBD1, unconfirmable since there is no DNA. Germline V gene data show CDR1 as SGHDN and CDR2 as FVKESK. The CDR3 runs 12 residues. The CDR3 loop is CASSPSGKTQYF.

The gene calls are TRBV7-2 and TRBJ1-2. Germline loops: CDR1 SGHTA, CDR2 FQGNSA. The CDR3 sequence is 13 residues long. This CDR3 is CASSPSYLYGYTF.

The chain joins TRBV20-1 to TRBJ2-1; the D gene TCRdb calls, TRBD1, cannot be checked with no DNA. Germline V gene sequence: CDR1 DFQATT, CDR2 SNEGSKA (reference sequence). The CDR3 has 16 amino acids. CDR3 amino acids: CSARDSLATPYNEQFF.